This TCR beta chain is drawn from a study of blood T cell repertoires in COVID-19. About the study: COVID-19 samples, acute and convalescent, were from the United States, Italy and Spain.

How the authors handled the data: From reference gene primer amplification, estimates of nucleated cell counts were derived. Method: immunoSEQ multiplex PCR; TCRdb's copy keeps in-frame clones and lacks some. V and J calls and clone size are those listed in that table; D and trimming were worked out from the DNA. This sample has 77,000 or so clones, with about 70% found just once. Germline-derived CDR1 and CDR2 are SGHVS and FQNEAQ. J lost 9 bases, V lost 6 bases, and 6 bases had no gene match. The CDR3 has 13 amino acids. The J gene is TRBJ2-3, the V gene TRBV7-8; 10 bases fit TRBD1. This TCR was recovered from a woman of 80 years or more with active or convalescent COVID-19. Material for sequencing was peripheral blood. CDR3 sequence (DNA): TGTGCCAGCAGGTCGGACAGGGGGTCGACGCAGTATTTT. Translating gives CASRSDRGSTQYF.